The 13 T cell receptor beta chains in this list originate from one sample, sequenced in a study of shared clonotypes between healthy human individuals. Data came from immunoSEQ multiplex PCR; TCRdb stores just in-frame clones and leaves some out. The table includes some 1,900,000 clones, just under 95% detected once. It was CD45RO-negative cells, positively selected for CCR7, that made up naive CD8 cells, with terminally differentiated effector memory CD45RA+ cells excluded. The sequenced material came from naive CD8+ T cells sorted from blood. These receptor sequences come from a man between 18 and 35 years old in good health.

As regards this clone: Other DNA sequences in the same sample also yield this CDR3. The chain uses TRBV5-4 and TRBJ2-7, with D unclear. Between the trimmed V and J ends, which lost 0 bases and 3 bases, there was a span of 10 bases. This CDR3 comprises 14 residues. In germline, CDR1 is SGHNT, CDR2 YYREEE (reference sequence). The CDR3 DNA sequence: TGTGCCAGCAGCTTGGGGGTATCAAGCTACGAGCAGTACTTC. Protein: CASSLGVSSYEQYF.

The chain uses TRBV10-3 and TRBJ1-2; 11 bases are shared with TRBD1. V trimming: 6 bases; J trimming: 7 bases; junction bases outside the gene matches: 13. CDR1 and CDR2 (germline): ENHRY, SYGVKD. The length of the CDR3 is 16 residues. As DNA, the CDR3 is TGTGCCATCAGGCCACCGGGACAGGGGGAACTTAGTGGCTACACCTTC. Amino acids: CAIRPPGQGELSGYTF.

This rearrangement joins TRBV18 to TRBJ2-7; maybe TRBD1 (5 bases). The CDR3 extends over 13 amino acids. V lost 1 base and J lost 2, with 6 bases in between. Germline assignment: CDR1 KGHSH and CDR2 LQKENI. CDR3 residues: CASSPLGPYEQYF. The CDR3 DNA reads as TGTGCCAGCTCACCACTGGGGCCCTACGAGCAGTACTTC.

The chain employs TRBV15 and TRBJ1-1; maybe TRBD1 (5 bases). V was trimmed by 3 bases and J by 6 bases, leaving 11 bases between them. Germline CDR1 reads LNHNV; CDR2 reads YYDKDF (reference sequence). This CDR3 contains 13 residues. The CDR3 nucleotides are TGTGCCACCAGCAGTGTAACGGGGCCTGAAGCTTTCTTT. Amino acid sequence: CATSSVTGPEAFF.

The chain has TRBV5-4 and TRBJ2-3; no definite D call. V shed 0 bases and J shed 0 bases, with 8 bases lying between them. CDR1 SGHNT and CDR2 YYREEE come from the germline V gene (reference sequence). The CDR3 is made up of 15 amino acids. The CDR3 protein is CASSLGSLSTDTQYF. CDR3 sequence (DNA): TGTGCCAGCAGCTTGGGGAGTCTTAGCACAGATACGCAGTATTTT.

V and J are TRBV18 and TRBJ1-2; D call uncertain. V was cut by 0 bases and J by 5 bases, with 16 bases left in between. The CDR3 runs 16 residues. Germline CDR1 KGHSH, CDR2 LQKENI. The CDR3 spells CASSPPGEWGIYGYTF. CDR3 sequence (DNA): TGTGCCAGCTCACCACCGGGAGAGTGGGGTATTTATGGCTACACCTTC.

V usage is TRBV5-1 and J usage is TRBJ2-5; D possibly uses TRBD1 or TRBD2 (6 bases each). CDR1 SGHRS and CDR2 YFSETQ come from the germline V gene. Trimming stripped 0 bases from V and 2 bases from J, with 17 bases between. The CDR3 consists of 17 residues. CDR3 coding DNA: TGCGCCAGCAGCTTGGTTGGGGGCGGGGCCTTACAAGAGACCCAGTACTTC. It codes for CASSLVGGGALQETQYF.

The V and J genes are TRBV10-1 and TRBJ2-2; 10 bases align to TRBD1. Germline V gene sequence: CDR1 WNHNN, CDR2 SYGVQD (reference sequence). The CDR3 contains 19 residues. The V gene end was trimmed by 7 bases and the J gene end by 6 bases; junction bases not matched to a gene: 20. The CDR3 DNA sequence: TGCGCCAGCACCGCCCTTGGTCACCGGGACAGGGGTATATCCGGGGAGCTGTTTTTT. Its protein is CASTALGHRDRGISGELFF.

Points on this clone: Other DNA sequences within the sample encode an identical CDR3. This rearrangement joins TRBV4-1 to TRBJ2-7; TRBD2 matches at 11 bases. The V and J ends lost 4 bases and 3 bases, in that order; junction bases with no gene match: 5. This CDR3 comprises 15 residues. Per the germline V gene, CDR1 is MGHRA and CDR2 is YSYEKL. The CDR3 DNA reads TGCGCCAGCAGCCTAGGGACTAGCGGAAACTACGAGCAGTACTTC. Translating gives CASSLGTSGNYEQYF.

This chain uses TRBV7-9 with TRBJ2-7; 9 nucleotides match TRBD1. In germline, CDR1 is SEHNR, CDR2 FQNEAQ (reference sequence). V shed 4 bases, J shed 2 bases, and the junction held 15 bases outside the gene matches. This CDR3 region has 18 residues. The CDR3 region is CASSSGTARQGDTYEQYF. CDR3 DNA sequence: TGTGCCAGCAGCTCGGGAACGGCGAGACAGGGGGATACCTACGAGCAGTACTTC.

The rearrangement uses TRBV10-2 and TRBJ2-3, with D possibly matching TRBD2 (5 bases). CDR3 length equals 14 residues. Trimming removed 5 bases from V and 6 bases from J, with 15 bases in between. Germline CDR1 is WSHSY and CDR2 is SAAADI. CDR3 residues: CASSLLAGGDTQYF. DNA for the CDR3: TGCGCCAGCAGTTTGTTAGCAGGAGGTGATACGCAGTATTTT.

The rearrangement uses TRBV5-1 and TRBJ2-7; no definite D call. This CDR3 comprises 12 residues. The V and J ends lost 4 bases and 3 bases respectively, with 8 bases between them. Germline V gene data show CDR1 as SGHRS and CDR2 as YFSETQ. CDR3 loop: CASSQWGYEQYF. DNA of the CDR3: TGCGCCAGCAGCCAATGGGGCTACGAGCAGTACTTC.

The chain carries TRBV15 and TRBJ2-2; 9 positions agree with TRBD1. CDR3 size: 18 residues. V shed 0 bases and J 5 bases; nucleotides not matched to a gene: 10. Germline V gene data show CDR1 as LNHNV and CDR2 as YYDKDF (reference sequence). In DNA, the CDR3 is TGTGCCACCAGCAGAGATGGCGCGGGACAGGGAAGGACCGGGGAGCTGTTTTTT. Its protein is CATSRDGAGQGRTGELFF.